This T cell receptor beta chain came from a study of blood T cell repertoires in COVID-19. Study-wide background: The origin of the acute and convalescent COVID-19 samples was the United States, Italy and Spain. Sources were T cells, B-cell-depleted T cells, or PBMCs; the material itself was cDNA or gDNA.

The CDR3 is 12 amino acids. Germline V gives CDR1 LNHNV, CDR2 YYDKDF (reference sequence). Trimming pared 9 bases from V and 2 bases from J, leaving 10 bases between. As handled by the study authors: From reference gene primer amplification, estimates of nucleated cell counts were derived. Sequencing used immunoSEQ multiplex PCR; TCRdb keeps in-frame clones, though not all of them. That table gives V, J and clone size, and the DNA gave D and trimming. The table has 20,000 to 30,000 clones, around 86% seen once. The V gene is TRBV15, the J gene TRBJ2-5; D unclear. What was sequenced was peripheral blood. The sequence derives from a man aged 45-65 years with active COVID-19. The CDR3 coding sequence is TGTGCCACAGCCCGGCGGCAAGAGACCCAGTACTTC. This sequence encodes CATARRQETQYF.